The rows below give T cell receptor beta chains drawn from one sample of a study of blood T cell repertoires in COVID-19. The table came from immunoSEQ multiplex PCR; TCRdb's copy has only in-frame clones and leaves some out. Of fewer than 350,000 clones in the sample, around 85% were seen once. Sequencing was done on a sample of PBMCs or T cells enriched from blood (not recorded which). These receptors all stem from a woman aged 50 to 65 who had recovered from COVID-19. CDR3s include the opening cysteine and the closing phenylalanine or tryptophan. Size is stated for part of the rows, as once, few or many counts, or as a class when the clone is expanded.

CDR3aa: CASSPRTDYGYTF
abundance: once
v_gene: TRBV18
len: 13
j_gene: TRBJ1-2

CDR3aa: CASSQAPSRLAGGNEQYF
abundance: .
v_gene: TRBV4-1
len: 18
j_gene: TRBJ2-7

CDR3aa: CASSGRRGNTEAFF
abundance: .
v_gene: TRBV7-2
len: 14
j_gene: TRBJ1-1

CDR3aa: CASSVSLSGNTIYF
abundance: once
v_gene: TRBV11-2
len: 14
j_gene: TRBJ1-3

CDR3aa: CSVESPDRGATDTQYF
abundance: .
v_gene: TRBV29-1
len: 16
j_gene: TRBJ2-3

CDR3aa: CASRTGGGSPLHF
abundance: .
v_gene: TRBV2
len: 13
j_gene: TRBJ1-6

CDR3aa: CASSQGTSSTDTQYF
abundance: .
v_gene: TRBV14
len: 15
j_gene: TRBJ2-3

CDR3aa: CASSLGTGANQPQHF
abundance: .
v_gene: TRBV5-1
len: 15
j_gene: TRBJ1-5

CDR3aa: CAWSVQVQETQYF
abundance: .
v_gene: TRBV30
len: 13
j_gene: TRBJ2-5

CDR3aa: CASSPGTGGTDTQYF
abundance: .
v_gene: TRBV7-9
len: 15
j_gene: TRBJ2-3

CDR3aa: CAASKGNQGRTEAFF
abundance: .
v_gene: TRBV19
len: 15
j_gene: TRBJ1-1

CDR3aa: CASSTKQGATNSPLHF
abundance: .
v_gene: TRBV19
len: 16
j_gene: TRBJ1-6

CDR3aa: CASSHTSGTNTEAFF
abundance: .
v_gene: TRBV3-1/TRBV3-2
len: 15
j_gene: TRBJ1-1

CDR3aa: CASSRSRGDTEAFF
abundance: few
v_gene: TRBV7-9
len: 14
j_gene: TRBJ1-1

CDR3aa: CASSKQALNTEAFF
abundance: .
v_gene: TRBV9
len: 14
j_gene: TRBJ1-1

CDR3aa: CASSPDRGTLYGYTF
abundance: .
v_gene: TRBV18
len: 15
j_gene: TRBJ1-2

CDR3aa: CASSRQGINQPQHF
abundance: .
v_gene: TRBV6-5
len: 14
j_gene: TRBJ1-5

CDR3aa: CAWTNRGTGNTIYF
abundance: .
v_gene: TRBV30
len: 14
j_gene: TRBJ1-3

CDR3aa: CASSPGTGGTEAFF
abundance: .
v_gene: TRBV5-1
len: 14
j_gene: TRBJ1-1

CDR3aa: CASSPLRGGAYNEQFF
abundance: .
v_gene: TRBV11-2
len: 16
j_gene: TRBJ2-1

CDR3aa: CATSQQGNTEAFF
abundance: .
v_gene: TRBV24-1
len: 13
j_gene: TRBJ1-1

CDR3aa: CASLNTGGSYNEQFF
abundance: .
v_gene: TRBV28
len: 15
j_gene: TRBJ2-1

CDR3aa: CASSQGGGDYGYTF
abundance: .
v_gene: TRBV4-1
len: 14
j_gene: TRBJ1-2

CDR3aa: CASGPRGPITDTQYF
abundance: .
v_gene: TRBV27
len: 15
j_gene: TRBJ2-3

CDR3aa: CSASLGTLYNEQFF
abundance: .
v_gene: TRBV20-1
len: 14
j_gene: TRBJ2-1

CDR3aa: CASRGQGGGYTF
abundance: .
v_gene: TRBV19
len: 12
j_gene: TRBJ1-2

CDR3aa: CASSYSFGSGANVLTF
abundance: .
v_gene: TRBV6-5
len: 16
j_gene: TRBJ2-6

CDR3aa: CASSRRGRGEDNEQFF
abundance: .
v_gene: TRBV6-2/TRBV6-3
len: 16
j_gene: TRBJ2-1

CDR3aa: CASSLAPGSNQPQHF
abundance: .
v_gene: TRBV7-2
len: 15
j_gene: TRBJ1-5

CDR3aa: CASSRRVPRENQPQHF
abundance: .
v_gene: TRBV27
len: 16
j_gene: TRBJ1-5

CDR3aa: CASSIGGKKLFF
abundance: .
v_gene: TRBV19
len: 12
j_gene: TRBJ1-4

CDR3aa: CAISTGGRHTEAFF
abundance: .
v_gene: TRBV10-3
len: 14
j_gene: TRBJ1-1

CDR3aa: CASSLARNTGELFF
abundance: .
v_gene: TRBV5-1
len: 14
j_gene: TRBJ2-2

CDR3aa: CASRSDSYEAFF
abundance: .
v_gene: TRBV12-3/TRBV12-4
len: 12
j_gene: TRBJ1-1

CDR3aa: CASSASQAILNNSPLHF
abundance: .
v_gene: TRBV6-1
len: 17
j_gene: TRBJ1-6

CDR3aa: CASSSNIGLAASYNEQFF
abundance: .
v_gene: TRBV6-2/TRBV6-3
len: 18
j_gene: TRBJ2-1

CDR3aa: CASSQGLAGYNEQFF
abundance: .
v_gene: TRBV7-2
len: 15
j_gene: TRBJ2-1

CDR3aa: CASSYLAGYGYTF
abundance: .
v_gene: TRBV6-6
len: 13
j_gene: TRBJ1-2

CDR3aa: CASSSSGDLSYEQYF
abundance: .
v_gene: TRBV7-8
len: 15
j_gene: TRBJ2-7

CDR3aa: CASSYVLAGGWSGELFF
abundance: .
v_gene: TRBV6-2/TRBV6-3
len: 17
j_gene: TRBJ2-2

CDR3aa: CASSPQGSGSSGANVLTF
abundance: .
v_gene: TRBV4-3
len: 18
j_gene: TRBJ2-6

CDR3aa: CASSVSTVSGEKLFF
abundance: once
v_gene: TRBV9
len: 15
j_gene: TRBJ1-4

CDR3aa: CASSPRRQGAGYTF
abundance: .
v_gene: TRBV7-9
len: 14
j_gene: TRBJ1-2

CDR3aa: CAWSVGVMNTEAFF
abundance: once
v_gene: TRBV30
len: 14
j_gene: TRBJ1-1

CDR3aa: CAWSVGSSNSPLHF
abundance: .
v_gene: TRBV30
len: 14
j_gene: TRBJ1-6

CDR3aa: CASRGTSGRGTGELFF
abundance: .
v_gene: TRBV9
len: 16
j_gene: TRBJ2-2

CDR3aa: CASSQASGGTGGYEQYF
abundance: once
v_gene: TRBV4-3
len: 17
j_gene: TRBJ2-7

CDR3aa: CASSFMNTEAFF
abundance: few
v_gene: TRBV12-3/TRBV12-4
len: 12
j_gene: TRBJ1-1

CDR3aa: CASKLTDPNQPQHF
abundance: few
v_gene: TRBV19
len: 14
j_gene: TRBJ1-5

CDR3aa: CASSWTGAASEQFF
abundance: .
v_gene: TRBV11-1
len: 14
j_gene: TRBJ2-1

CDR3aa: CASSQWNTEAFF
abundance: .
v_gene: TRBV12-3/TRBV12-4
len: 12
j_gene: TRBJ1-1